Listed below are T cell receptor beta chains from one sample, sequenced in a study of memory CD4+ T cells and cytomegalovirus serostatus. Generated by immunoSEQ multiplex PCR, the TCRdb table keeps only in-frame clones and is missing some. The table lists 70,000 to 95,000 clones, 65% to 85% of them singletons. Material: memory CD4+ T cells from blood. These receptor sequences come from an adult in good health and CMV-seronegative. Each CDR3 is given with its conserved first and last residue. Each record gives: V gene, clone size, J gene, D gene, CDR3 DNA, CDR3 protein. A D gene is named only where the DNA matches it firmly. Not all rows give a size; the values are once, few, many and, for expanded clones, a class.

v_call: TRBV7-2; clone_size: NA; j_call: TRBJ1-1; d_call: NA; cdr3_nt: TGTGCCAGCACCCCTGGGAACACTGAAGCTTTCTTT; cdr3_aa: CASTPGNTEAFF
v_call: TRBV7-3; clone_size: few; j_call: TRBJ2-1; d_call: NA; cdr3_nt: TGTGCCAGCAGCCCCACAGGGATCTCCTACAATGAGCAGTTCTTC; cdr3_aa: CASSPTGISYNEQFF
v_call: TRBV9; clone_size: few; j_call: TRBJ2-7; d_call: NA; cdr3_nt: TGTGCCAGCAGCCCCCAGAGCGCATCCTACGAGCAGTACTTC; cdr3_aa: CASSPQSASYEQYF
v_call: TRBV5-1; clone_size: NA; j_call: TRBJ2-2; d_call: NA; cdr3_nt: TGCGCCAGCGGGGCTGTGGGGATCACCGGGGAGCTGTTTTTT; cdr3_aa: CASGAVGITGELFF
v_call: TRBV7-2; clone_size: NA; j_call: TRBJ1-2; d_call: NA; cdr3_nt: TGTGCCAGCAGCTTAGTTCGGCTGGCTTATGGCTACACCTTC; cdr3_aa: CASSLVRLAYGYTF
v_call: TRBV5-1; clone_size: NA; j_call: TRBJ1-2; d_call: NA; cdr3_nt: TGCGCCAGCAGCTTGTTCCCGGGTCAGACGGGCTATGGCTACACCTTC; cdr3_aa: CASSLFPGQTGYGYTF
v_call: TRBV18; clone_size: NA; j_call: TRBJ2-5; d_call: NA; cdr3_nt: TGTGCCAGCTCACCAGCCAGTGAACAAGAGACCCAGTACTTC; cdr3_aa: CASSPASEQETQYF
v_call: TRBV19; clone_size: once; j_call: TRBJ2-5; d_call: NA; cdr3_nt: TGTGCCAGAGAGGACCATTCGAAGGGGAGGTACCAAGAGACCCAGTACTTC; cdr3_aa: CAREDHSKGRYQETQYF
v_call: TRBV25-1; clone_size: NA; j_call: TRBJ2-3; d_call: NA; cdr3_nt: TGTGCCAGTGGGACGGACAACCTAGATACGCAGTATTTT; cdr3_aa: CASGTDNLDTQYF
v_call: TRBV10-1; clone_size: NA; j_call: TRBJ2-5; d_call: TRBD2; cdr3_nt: TGCGCCAGCAGTGAAGGACTAGCGGGGGGAGAGACCCAGTACTTC; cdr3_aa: CASSEGLAGGETQYF
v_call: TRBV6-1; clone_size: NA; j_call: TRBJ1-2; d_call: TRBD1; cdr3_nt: TGTGCCAGCAGACCAGGGGGCAGTTTCTATGGCTACACCTTC; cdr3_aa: CASRPGGSFYGYTF
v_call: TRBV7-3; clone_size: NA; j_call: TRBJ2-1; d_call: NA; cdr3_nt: TGTGCCAGCAGCGACGCGGGGTACAATGAGCAGTTCTTC; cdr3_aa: CASSDAGYNEQFF
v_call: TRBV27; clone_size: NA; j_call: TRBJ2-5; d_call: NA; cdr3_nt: TGTGCCAGCAGTTTAGTCGGCGAGACCCAGTACTTC; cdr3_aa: CASSLVGETQYF
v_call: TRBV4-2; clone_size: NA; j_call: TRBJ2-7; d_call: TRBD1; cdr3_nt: TGTGCCAGCAGCCAAGAGGGGCGACAGGGGGCCCACGAGCAGTACTTC; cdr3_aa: CASSQEGRQGAHEQYF
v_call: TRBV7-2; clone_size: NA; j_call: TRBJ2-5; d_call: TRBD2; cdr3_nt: TGTGCCAGCAGCTTGGGAGGGGAGCGGGAGACCCAGTACTTC; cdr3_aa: CASSLGGERETQYF
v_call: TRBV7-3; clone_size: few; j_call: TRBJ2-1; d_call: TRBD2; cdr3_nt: TGTGCCAGCAGCCCACCGGGGGGCTCCTACAATGAGCAGTTCTTC; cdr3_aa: CASSPPGGSYNEQFF
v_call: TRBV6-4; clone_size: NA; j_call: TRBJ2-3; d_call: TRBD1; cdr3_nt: TGTGCCAGCAGTGAAGGGACAGGGAGGGGCACAGATACGCAGTATTTT; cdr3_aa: CASSEGTGRGTDTQYF
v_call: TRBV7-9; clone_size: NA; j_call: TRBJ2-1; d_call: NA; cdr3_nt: TGTGCCAGCAGCTTAGATGGGGGGTTGGGAATTGAGCAGTTCTTC; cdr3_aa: CASSLDGGLGIEQFF
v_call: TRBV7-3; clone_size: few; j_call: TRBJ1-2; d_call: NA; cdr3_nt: TGTGCCAGCAGCCCGCAGGGACTCTCTAACTATGGCTACACCTTC; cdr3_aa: CASSPQGLSNYGYTF